The next 29 T cell receptor beta chains were all read from a single sample in a study of OX40 agonist ivuxolimab in advanced cancers. Assay: immunoSEQ multiplex PCR; the TCRdb copy retains only in-frame clones and omits some. Of approximately 84,000 clones in the sample, 94% were seen once. This sample comprised CD4+ or CD8+ T cells sorted from blood, obtained in a trial of the OX40 agonist ivuxolimab. The receptor source for this set is an adult with an advanced solid tumor such as melanoma, head and neck, liver or kidney cancer.

The V gene is TRBV4-1, the J gene TRBJ1-2; TRBD1 matches 10 bases. Germline V gives CDR1 MGHRA, CDR2 YSYEKL. With 0 bases clipped from V and 4 bases from J, the junction kept 5 bases outside the gene matches. This CDR3 is 16 amino acids long. The CDR3 sequence: CASSQERDRGLYGYTF. The CDR3 nucleotides are TGCGCCAGCAGCCAAGAAAGGGACAGGGGTCTCTATGGCTACACCTTC.

The rearrangement uses TRBV10-3 and TRBJ1-5; TRBD1 agrees at 7 bases. With V trimmed by 6 bases and J by 7 bases, 6 bases remained unmatched. The CDR3 covers 13 residues. From germline, CDR1 is ENHRY and CDR2 SYGVKD. The chain's CDR3 is CAISPGGGQPQHF. CDR3 bases: TGTGCCATCAGCCCAGGGGGAGGGCAGCCCCAGCATTTT.

This clone was seen ten or more times. This chain links TRBV27 with TRBJ2-3, with a weak D call TRBD1 (6 bases). The CDR3 consists of 15 residues. V dropped 3 bases and J dropped 4 bases, with 14 bases sitting between them. Germline V gene lookup returns CDR1 MNHEY and CDR2 SMNVEV (reference sequence). The CDR3 loop reads CASSFSTGSSDTQYF. CDR3 DNA sequence: TGTGCCAGCAGTTTCTCAACAGGGAGTTCAGATACGCAGTATTTT.

This sequence joins TRBV5-1 and TRBJ2-3; weak D call: TRBD1 (6 bases). This CDR3 is 15 amino acids long. Deletions cut 7 bases from V and 0 bases from J, with 15 bases between. Germline V gene data show CDR1 as SGHRS and CDR2 as YFSETQ. The CDR3 sequence: CASSPQGSSTDTQYF. The CDR3 coding sequence is TGCGCCAGCTCTCCCCAGGGGTCTAGCACAGATACGCAGTATTTT.

This chain joins TRBV28 and TRBJ1-4; D may be TRBD1 (6 bases). This CDR3 comprises 15 residues. V lost 7 bases and J lost 7, with 19 bases in between. CDR1 and CDR2 (germline): MDHEN, SYDVKM. CDR3 sequence: CASTRTGTLPEKLFF. In nucleotides, the CDR3 is TGTGCCAGCACCCGGACCGGGACACTTCCTGAAAAACTGTTTTTT. The full variable domain, completed using reference TRBV28 and TRBJ1-4, is DVKVTQSSRYLVKRTGEKVFLECVQDMDHENMFWYRQDPGLGLRLIYFSYDVKMKEKGDIPEGYSVSREKKERFSLILESASTNQTSMYLCASTRTGTLPEKLFFGSGTQLSVL.

V gene TRBV7-8 combines with J gene TRBJ2-5, with D hard to call. Germline CDR1 and CDR2: SGHVS and FQNEAQ. The CDR3 is 13 residues long. Trimming left V 6 bases short and J 6 bases short, with 14 bases between. This CDR3 is CASRELLRKTQYF. The DNA for the CDR3 is TGTGCCAGCAGGGAACTACTACGAAAGACCCAGTACTTC.

This clone was counted between two and nine times. The chain joins TRBV5-6 to TRBJ2-1; 9 nucleotides line up with TRBD2. The CDR3 is 15 residues long. J was trimmed by 9 bases and V by 3 bases; bases with no gene match: 10. Looked up from germline, CDR1 is SGHDT and CDR2 is YYEEEE. The CDR3 loop is CASSSLAGGLGEQFF. CDR3 nucleotides: TGTGCCAGCAGCTCACTCGCGGGGGGGCTGGGTGAGCAGTTCTTC.

The gene calls are TRBV4-2 and TRBJ1-5; D is perhaps TRBD1 (6 bases). The V and J ends lost 1 base and 1 base respectively, with 8 bases between them. The CDR3 consists of 15 residues. Germline V lookup: CDR1 LGHNA, CDR2 YNFKEQ. The CDR3 spells CASSQGTASNQPQHF. CDR3 in DNA: TGTGCCAGCAGCCAAGGGACAGCGAGCAATCAGCCCCAGCATTTT.

The rearrangement joins TRBV30 to TRBJ2-2, with 7 bases that match TRBD1. V was clipped by 5 bases and J by 3 bases; unmatched bases: 6. This CDR3 region has 14 residues. Germline V gene sequence: CDR1 GTSNPN, CDR2 SVGIG (reference sequence). The CDR3, as DNA: TGTGCCTGGCGACGGGACAGACACACCGGGGAGCTGTTTTTT. This encodes CAWRRDRHTGELFF.

The chain links TRBV5-1 to TRBJ2-7; the match to TRBD1 covers 7 bases. Germline V gene data show CDR1 as SGHRS and CDR2 as YFSETQ. The V gene end was trimmed by 3 bases and the J gene end by 7 bases; junction bases not matched to a gene: 4. The CDR3 covers 12 residues. CDR3 region: CASSWDSSEQYF. CDR3 sequence (DNA): TGCGCCAGCAGCTGGGACAGTTCGGAGCAGTACTTC.

V gene TRBV9 combines with J gene TRBJ2-7, with TRBD1 matching over 8 bases. The V gene's germline CDR1 is SGDLS and CDR2 YYNGEE. This CDR3 spans 15 amino acids. J gave up 6 bases and V 4 bases, and 12 bases lay outside the gene matches. CDR3 in DNA: TGTGCCAGCAGCATAACTGACAGGGGAGTTGGCGAGCAGTACTTC. Its translation is CASSITDRGVGEQYF.

The CDR3 is CASSPWGGTEAFF. As DNA, the CDR3 is TGTGCCAGCAGTCCATGGGGAGGCACTGAAGCTTTCTTT. The chain is built from TRBV27 and TRBJ1-1; D is uncertain. CDR3 length: 13 residues. Trimming took 5 bases from V and 4 from J, leaving 11 bases between them. Germline loops: CDR1 MNHEY, CDR2 SMNVEV (reference sequence).

The CDR3 loop reads CASSQDRTGGFPDTQYF. CDR3 coding DNA: TGCGCCAGCAGCCAAGATAGAACGGGAGGGTTCCCAGATACGCAGTATTTT. This chain connects TRBV4-1 to TRBJ2-3; 8 bases line up with TRBD2. The ends lost 0 bases at V and 4 bases at J; junction bases unmatched: 9. CDR1 and CDR2 from the germline V gene are MGHRA and YSYEKL. CDR3 length: 17 residues.

The sample holds a few counts of this clone. J is TRBJ1-2 and V is TRBV7-8; tentatively, D is TRBD1 (5 bases). The CDR3 extends over 13 amino acids. The germline V and J ends were trimmed by 10 bases and 7 bases, with 19 bases remaining between them. Looked up from germline, CDR1 is SGHVS and CDR2 is FQNEAQ. The CDR3 spells CATARRDPLGYTF. The DNA for the CDR3 is TGTGCCACCGCCCGCCGGGACCCTCTTGGCTACACCTTC.

The CDR3 bases are TGTGCCAGCAGTCCGGGACTAGTCTTTGAGCAGTTCTTC. Translating it yields CASSPGLVFEQFF. The V gene is TRBV6-5, the J gene TRBJ2-1; TRBD2 aligns across 8 bases. J was trimmed by 9 bases and V by 5 bases; bases with no gene match: 6. The CDR3 has 13 residues. CDR1 MNHEY and CDR2 SVGAGI come from the germline V gene.

The rearrangement joins TRBV11-2 to TRBJ1-4; D gene unclear. The V end was cut by 3 bases, the J end by 8 bases, with 10 bases between. There are 13 residues in the CDR3. The germline CDR1 and CDR2 sequences are SGHAT and FQNNGV. CDR3: CASSLGDGEKLFF. The CDR3 region has the DNA TGTGCCAGCAGCTTGGGTGATGGCGAAAAACTGTTTTTT.

V and J are TRBV2 and TRBJ2-4; 7 bases map to TRBD2. CDR1 is SNHLY, CDR2 FYNNEI, per germline. V trimming: 7 bases; J trimming: 8 bases; junction bases outside the gene matches: 8. CDR3 length equals 13 residues. The CDR3 DNA is TGTGCCAGCACCGGGGAGGGGAGGGACATTCAGTACTTC. This gives the protein CASTGEGRDIQYF.

V gene TRBV9 combines with J gene TRBJ1-1; D is uncertain. The CDR3 length is 14 residues. Trimming removed 3 bases from V and 2 bases from J, with 11 bases in between. In germline, CDR1 is SGDLS, CDR2 YYNGEE. The CDR3 sequence is CASSGSPKNTEAFF. The CDR3 DNA sequence: TGTGCCAGCAGCGGTAGCCCCAAAAACACTGAAGCTTTCTTT.

The CDR3 nucleotides are TGTGCCAGTAGTATCCCCACCGGGACAGGGAATCAGCCCCAGCATTTT. It is translated as CASSIPTGTGNQPQHF. The chain joins TRBV19 to TRBJ1-5; 9 nucleotides agree with TRBD1. Germline values: CDR1 LNHDA, CDR2 SQIVND (reference sequence). V trimming: 3 bases; J trimming: 4 bases; junction bases outside the gene matches: 7. The CDR3 is made up of 16 amino acids.

With respect to this clone: This same CDR3 is encoded by further DNA sequences in the sample. CDR3 sequence reads: CASSFTETQYF. CDR3 nucleotide sequence: TGTGCCAGCAGTTTTACAGAGACCCAGTACTTC. This sequence joins TRBV13 and TRBJ2-5, with unresolved D. Trimming removed 6 bases at V and 4 bases at J, with 6 bases between. Germline-derived CDR1 and CDR2 are PRHDT and FYEKMQ (reference sequence). The CDR3 is made up of 11 amino acids.

J is TRBJ2-1 and V is TRBV29-1; maybe TRBD2 (5 bases). The V end was cut by 2 bases, the J end by 1 base, with 12 bases between. This CDR3 is 15 amino acids long. CDR1 is SQVTM and CDR2 is ANQGSEA in the germline V gene. The CDR3 loop is CSVETGVGSYNEQFF. The CDR3 DNA sequence: TGCAGCGTTGAAACCGGGGTTGGATCCTACAATGAGCAGTTCTTC.

Only a few counts were recorded for this clone. The CDR3 bases are TGTGCCAGCGGAAGAGCGAGCAATCAGCCCCAGCATTTT. Protein: CASGRASNQPQHF. V is TRBV27 and J is TRBJ1-5, with D unresolved. Trimming shortened V by 8 bases and J by 1 base, and 9 bases separated the two germline ends. This CDR3 is built from 13 residues. Per the germline V gene, CDR1 is MNHEY and CDR2 is SMNVEV (reference sequence).

This rearrangement joins TRBV9 to TRBJ2-7; maybe TRBD2 (6 bases). The germline V and J ends were trimmed by 3 bases and 2 bases, with 12 bases remaining between them. Germline loops: CDR1 SGDLS, CDR2 YYNGEE. CDR3 size: 14 residues. The CDR3 bases are TGTGCCAGCAGCGGGGGGGTTCAACCCTACGAGCAGTACTTC. Encoded protein: CASSGGVQPYEQYF.

The rearrangement joins TRBV14 to TRBJ2-7, with a tentative D call TRBD2 (6 bases). The germline V and J ends were trimmed by 0 bases and 5 bases, with 11 bases remaining between them. Germline lookup yields CDR1 SGHDN and CDR2 FVKESK. The CDR3 has 14 amino acids. The CDR3 nucleotides read TGTGCCAGCAGCCAAGAAACTAGCCTCGACGAGCAGTACTTC. This codes for CASSQETSLDEQYF.

The CDR3 DNA sequence: TGTGCCAGCAAGAGGGCTAGCGGGGACAATGAGCAGTTCTTC. Translated, it gives CASKRASGDNEQFF. The chain recombines TRBV9 with TRBJ2-1; TRBD2 matches at 9 bases. The CDR3 sequence is 14 residues long. Trimming cost V 6 bases and J 5 bases; bases outside gene matches: 6. CDR1 and CDR2 (germline): SGDLS, YYNGEE. Variable domain in full (rest from reference TRBV9 and TRBJ2-1): DSGVTQTPKHLITATGQRVTLRCSPRSGDLSVYWYQQSLDQGLQFLIQYYNGEERAKGNILERFSAQQFPDLHSELNLSSLELGDSALYFCASKRASGDNEQFFGPGTRLTVL.

V gene TRBV14 combines with J gene TRBJ1-3; D gene uncertain. V shed 0 bases and J shed 2 bases, with 8 bases lying between them. The germline gives CDR1 SGHDN, CDR2 FVKESK. CDR3 length: 15 amino acids. CDR3 DNA sequence: TGTGCCAGCAGCCAAGATAGTGGGACTGGAAACACCATATATTTT. It specifies CASSQDSGTGNTIYF.

The chain links TRBV19 to TRBJ2-1; D uncertain. The CDR3 consists of 12 residues. CDR1 LNHDA and CDR2 SQIVND come from the germline V gene (reference sequence). Trimming stripped 1 base from V and 7 bases from J, with 5 bases between. The CDR3 coding sequence is TGTGCCAGTAGTATAGGGGCAAATGAGCAGTTCTTC. It codes for CASSIGANEQFF.

Note on this clone: The sample has other DNA sequences that encode this CDR3 too. The J gene is TRBJ1-1, the V gene TRBV27; D gene uncertain. The CDR3 totals 14 residues. Germline V lookup: CDR1 MNHEY, CDR2 SMNVEV (reference sequence). With 4 bases removed from V and 0 bases from J, the gap between germline ends came to 9 bases. CDR3 nucleotide sequence: TGTGCCAGCAGTTATCGGGGAATGAACACTGAAGCTTTCTTT. Protein sequence: CASSYRGMNTEAFF.

This sequence joins TRBV19 and TRBJ1-1, with D maybe TRBD1 (5 bases). V was trimmed by 5 bases and J by 4 bases, leaving 17 bases between them. In germline, CDR1 is LNHDA, CDR2 SQIVND (reference sequence). CDR3 length: 15 residues. The DNA for the CDR3 is TGTGCCAGTAGTCGGGGCAGGGCGGGGGTCACTGAAGCTTTCTTT. Translating gives CASSRGRAGVTEAFF.